The T cell receptor (beta chain) described here comes from a study of glioma-infiltrating T cells after dendritic cell vaccination. A remark on this clone: Its matching antigen is unknown.

Whole-study results and caveats: Estimated pretreatment TIL content predicted outcome after dendritic cell vaccination.

Fresh-frozen tumor tissue and more than two years of survival data were available for all. Before vaccination, two weeks after the third vaccination, and at progression, PBMC were collected. Primers: 60 V beta forward and 13 J beta reverse. TCRdb's table, derived via immunoSEQ multiplex PCR, lists solely in-frame clones and lacks some. Seen here are about 92,000 clones, about nine tenths observed once, and the top ten hold around a sixth. The CDR3 length is 14 residues. Trimming cost V 8 bases and J 8 bases; bases outside gene matches: 7. In germline, CDR1 is MGHRA, CDR2 YSYEKL. Sequencing was performed on blood, taken before dendritic cell vaccination. The chain combines TRBV4-1 with TRBJ2-1, with 12 bases that match TRBD2. This sequence originates from a human donor with glioblastoma. CDR3: CASHGLAGLDEQFF. For the CDR3, the DNA is TGCGCCAGCCACGGACTAGCGGGGCTCGATGAGCAGTTCTTC.